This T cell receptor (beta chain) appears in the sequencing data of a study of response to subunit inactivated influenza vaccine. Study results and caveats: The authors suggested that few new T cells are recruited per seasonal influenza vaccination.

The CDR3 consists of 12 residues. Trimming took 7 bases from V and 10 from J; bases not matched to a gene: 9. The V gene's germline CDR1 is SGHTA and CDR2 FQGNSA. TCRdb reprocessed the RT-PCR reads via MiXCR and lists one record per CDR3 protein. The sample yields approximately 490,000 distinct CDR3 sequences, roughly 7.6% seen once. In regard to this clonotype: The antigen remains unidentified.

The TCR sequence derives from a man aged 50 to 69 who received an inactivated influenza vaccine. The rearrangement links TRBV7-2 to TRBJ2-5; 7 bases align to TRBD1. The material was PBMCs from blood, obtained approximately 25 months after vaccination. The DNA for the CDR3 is TGTGCCAGCACCTATCTCCGGGACAGCCAGTACTTC. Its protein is CASTYLRDSQYF.